Described below is a single T cell receptor beta chain sequence and its context. In this sample, this clone turned up a few times. Its antigen is currently not known. The sample holds no much larger clone one base away, and base qualities are not on file. The CDR3 holds 13 amino acids from the cysteine to the phenylalanine. The only DNA kept is the CDR3, 39 bases in frame from the first base. Based on the germline V gene, the CDR1 and CDR2 sequences are SGHTA and FQGTGA. V is clipped by 0 bases and J by 4 bases, and the sequence between their germline boundaries is 6 bases long. TCRbeta CDR3 regions were amplified from genomic DNA by means of the immunoSEQ Assay, a bias-controlled multiplex PCR. Processing in the source paper ran as follows. Within the assay, amplification of reference gene primers was used to estimate how many nucleated cells each sample contained. To quantify the absolute abundance of each unique TCRbeta CDR3 rearrangement, sequence reads were collapsed and filtered. Productive Simpson clonality was computed per sample as the square root of Simpson's diversity index over productive rearrangements. TCRdb limited this immuneACCESS table to in-frame rearrangements with V and J called. A share of clones is missing; checked studies link under half to unresolved V genes, and the rest is unexplained. The DNA gave D and trimming, while V, J and clone size come from that table. Recorded for this sample are approximately 230,000 clones; just under 85% of them occurred a single time. The ten largest clones represent about 15% of the sample.

The data were obtained in a study of blood T cell repertoires in COVID-19 (dated by TCRdb to 2020 to 2021). The study in broad terms: Samples from collaborators originated in the United States, Italy and Spain and spanned both the acute and convalescent phases of COVID-19. The samples were drawn from two sources: the first 160 participants of the ongoing ImmuneRACE study, and 1,000 to 1,500 subjects contributed by 6 global collaborators. The sample metadata nearly always contained a de-identified subject ID, COVID-19 status, age in years and sex. Where available, HLA class I and class II types were obtained from metadata supplied by the sample provider rather than from assay-based typing. Deeply sampled blood TCRbeta repertoires from subjects exposed to, actively infected with, or recovered from COVID-19 were included in the dataset. The material from the prospective study consisted of cDNA or gDNA derived from T cells, B-cell-depleted T cells, or PBMCs. The repertoires were made available in a free public database intended to serve as a resource for research on the immune response to SARS-CoV-2.

General study outcomes and caveats: The quantity of clinical and demographic metadata differed by source and by participant and was supplied without curation.

Participants in the prospective study were enrolled through a virtual design, were aged roughly 18 to 90 years, and lived in approximately 25 United States geographic areas. To assign participants to cohorts, the prospective study relied on clinical history that participants themselves reported in a screening survey and a study questionnaire. Recovered participants in ImmuneRACE Cohort 3 were defined by two consecutive negative NP/OP PCR tests, clearance by a healthcare professional, or resolution of symptoms. In the prospective study, whole blood, serum and a nasopharyngeal or oropharyngeal swab were collected from each participant by mobile phlebotomists. Over a roughly 2-month period, participants in the prospective study had the option of providing additional blood draws and questionnaires. Prospective study blood samples were shipped either frozen or at room temperature before DNA extraction.

The sequenced sample consisted of PBMCs or T cells enriched from blood (not recorded which). This sequence was found in a man aged 40-50 years who had recovered from COVID-19. The chain employs TRBV7-3 and TRBJ1-2; the D gene cannot be resolved reliably. The CDR3 protein is CASSLTSSYGYTF. The sequence in DNA is TGTGCCAGCAGCTTAACCTCCAGCTATGGCTACACCTTC.